This T cell receptor (beta chain) was sequenced during a study of shared clonotypes between healthy human individuals. Every donor was a Caucasian adult from Nashville, Tennessee. The genomic DNA of each subset was split evenly across several immunoSEQ plates. Per the original methods: Filtering differed because ImmunoSEQ produced junction-only sequences that carried no quality scores. Sequenced by immunoSEQ multiplex PCR; TCRdb stores in-frame clones only, minus some. V, J and clone size reflect that table, while D and trimming were determined from the DNA. The table lists approximately 400,000 clones, approximately 97% of them singletons, with around 0.32% in the top ten. The CDR3 has 13 residues. Germline CDR1 reads ENHRY; CDR2 reads SYGVKD. V was clipped by 11 bases and J by 6 bases; unmatched bases: 6.

The chain carries TRBV10-3 and TRBJ2-1; 11 bases line up with TRBD1. The sample consisted of memory CD8+ T cells sorted from blood. Subset noted: CD45RO+ cells pooled with CCR7-negative TemRA cells. The sequence came from a man aged 25-40 years in good health. CDR3 sequence: CAASGTGGNEQFF. The DNA of the CDR3 is TGTGCCGCGTCCGGGACAGGGGGCAATGAGCAGTTCTTC.